This passage covers 27 T cell receptor beta chains from one sample sequenced in a study of metastatic and nonmetastatic thyroid tumors. Each patient went into thyroid surgery without having received any treatment. With MiXCR, TCRdb called clones anew from the PCR reads. The table includes almost 85,000 clones, approximately 12% detected once. The sequenced material came from tumor tissue. The receptors originated from a female donor with papillary thyroid cancer or a benign thyroid nodule (not recorded which). Some clones in this sample may be carry-over from other donors' samples.

For this clone: Compared with germline, one end of the junction differs, possibly owing to a read error. The chain recombines TRBV14 with TRBJ1-2, with 8 bases identical to TRBD1. The CDR3 sequence is 15 residues long. Germline assignment: CDR1 SGHDN and CDR2 FVKESK. CDR3 loop: CASSLSGQVFYGYAF. CDR3 sequence (DNA): TGTGCCAGCAGTTTGTCGGGACAGGTTTTCTATGGCTACGCCTTC.

Only a few counts were recorded for this clone. V is TRBV10-3 and J is TRBJ1-5; 7 nucleotides agree with TRBD1. Germline-derived CDR1 and CDR2 are ENHRY and SYGVKD. V dropped 3 bases and J dropped 3; count of bases not matched to a gene: 5. The length of the CDR3 is 15 residues. The chain's CDR3 is CAISEIGGFNQPQHF. The CDR3 region has the DNA TGTGCCATCAGTGAAATAGGGGGCTTCAATCAGCCCCAGCATTTT.

This clone was observed a handful of times. A read error is possible here, since a much larger clone lies one base away. Other nucleotide sequences in the sample specify the same CDR3. The chain combines TRBV5-1 with TRBJ1-1; 8 bases fit TRBD1. From germline, CDR1 is SGHRS and CDR2 YFSETQ. The CDR3 extends over 13 amino acids. The CDR3 spells CASSLKPQGVAFF. The CDR3 DNA is TGCGCTAGCAGCTTGAAACCACAGGGGGTAGCTTTCTTT.

This clone has at least ten counts. V is TRBV20-1 and J is TRBJ2-1, with 12 bases identical to TRBD2. Trimming removed 3 bases from V and 4 bases from J; junction bases left unmatched: 13. The germline gives CDR1 DFQATT, CDR2 SNEGSKA (reference sequence). The CDR3 sequence is 18 residues long. CDR3 DNA sequence: TGCAGTGCTAGTCCGGGACTAGCGGGCCTCCGGGAATACAATGAGCAGTTCTTC. It yields the protein CSASPGLAGLREYNEQFF.

This clone came up many times. The rearrangement uses TRBV11-3 and TRBJ2-7, with D possibly being TRBD1 (6 bases). Germline V lookup: CDR1 SGHNT, CDR2 YENEEA. V lost 2 bases, J lost 0 bases, and 11 bases lay in between. This CDR3 comprises 15 residues. The CDR3 DNA follows: TGTGCCAGCAGCTTACTTGGACAGAGCTCCTACGAGCAGTACTTC. Translated: CASSLLGQSSYEQYF.

This clone showed up just a few times. This chain uses TRBV24-1 with TRBJ2-2; 7 positions match TRBD2. V dropped 3 bases and J dropped 7; count of bases not matched to a gene: 7. The CDR3 runs 15 residues. The germline gives CDR1 KGHDR, CDR2 SFDVKD. The CDR3 DNA is TGTGCCACCAGTGATCTGGTATCGGGAGGCGGGGAGCTGTTTTTT. Residues: CATSDLVSGGGELFF.

This clone was found many times. The same CDR3 is also encoded by other DNA sequences in this sample. CDR3 in amino acids: CASSTNRGRAKNEQFF. For the CDR3, the DNA is TGTGCCAGTAGTACCAATAGGGGGAGGGCCAAGAATGAGCAGTTCTTC. This rearrangement joins TRBV19 to TRBJ2-1; tentative D call: TRBD2 (7 bases). Germline V CDR1 and CDR2: LNHDA, SQIVND (reference sequence). The V and J ends lost 4 bases and 7 bases respectively, with 20 bases between them. The CDR3 is 16 residues long.

This clone was found many times. The chain carries TRBV19 and TRBJ1-2, with TRBD1 matching 7 bases. Unmatched junction bases numbered 13, after V lost 5 bases and J lost 4 bases. This CDR3 region has 16 residues. Germline-derived CDR1 and CDR2 are LNHDA and SQIVND (reference sequence). The CDR3 nucleotides read TGTGCCAGTAGTCCTACAGGGGTACCTTTGGGCTATGGCTACACCTTC. Translation: CASSPTGVPLGYGYTF. Looking up the rest from reference TRBV19 and TRBJ1-2 gives the full variable domain: DGGITQSPKYLFRKEGQNVTLSCEQNLNHDAMYWYRQDPGQGLRLIYYSQIVNDFQKGDIAEGYSVSREKKESFPLTVTSAQKNPTAFYLCASSPTGVPLGYGYTFGSGTRLTVV.

Notes on this clone: A much larger clone sits a single nucleotide away, making a read error possible. The same CDR3 is also encoded by other DNA sequences in this sample. As DNA, the CDR3 is TGTGCCAGCAGCCCCTCTGGTCAGGGAGGGGACATTCAGTACTTC. Its translation is CASSPSGQGGDIQYF. V is TRBV7-9 and J is TRBJ2-4, with 7 nucleotides matching TRBD2. Trimming cost V 5 bases and J 8 bases; bases outside gene matches: 12. CDR1 SEHNR and CDR2 FQNEAQ come from the germline V gene (reference sequence). The CDR3 covers 15 residues.

The chain has TRBV5-8 and TRBJ2-7; TRBD2 is a possible D gene (6 bases). The germline V gene encodes CDR1 SGHTS and CDR2 YDEGEE. Trimming removed 4 bases at V and 4 bases at J, with 12 bases between. The CDR3 has 13 residues. CDR3 DNA: TGTGCCAGCAGCGTCCAGGGAGGATACGAGCAGTACTTC. It yields the protein CASSVQGGYEQYF.

This clone came up many times. The V call is TRBV2, the J call TRBJ2-5, with no clear D. This CDR3 spans 15 amino acids. The germline CDR1 and CDR2 sequences are SNHLY and FYNNEI. V dropped 3 bases and J dropped 1 base, with 12 bases sitting between them. The CDR3 protein is CASSELGQVQETQYF. CDR3 nucleotides: TGTGCCAGCAGTGAGTTGGGTCAGGTCCAAGAGACCCAGTACTTC.

Many counts were recorded for this clone. This same CDR3 is encoded by further DNA sequences in the sample. This chain uses TRBV20-1 with TRBJ2-7, with 11 bases lining up with TRBD2. This CDR3 has 15 amino acids. The germline V gene has CDR1 DFQATT and CDR2 SNEGSKA (reference sequence). Trimming at V came to 3 bases and at J to 3 bases, leaving 7 bases not matched to a gene. CDR3 coding DNA: TGCAGTGCTAGTTCAGAGGGGACTAGCGGCTACGAGCAGTACTTC. As protein: CSASSEGTSGYEQYF.

This clone was seen many times. This chain joins TRBV3-1 and TRBJ2-7; the D is unclear. Germline V lookup: CDR1 LGHDT, CDR2 YNNKEL (reference sequence). V lost 1 base and J lost 4, with 5 bases in between. The CDR3 has 12 residues. The CDR3 spells CASSQGSYEQYF. Here the CDR3 DNA reads TGTGCCAGCAGCCAAGGTTCTTACGAGCAGTACTTC.

With respect to this clone: A clone one base away is much larger, so this may be a read error. The same CDR3 arises from other DNA sequences in this sample as well. The chain recombines TRBV20-1 with TRBJ2-1; D is perhaps TRBD2 (5 bases). From germline, CDR1 is DFQATT and CDR2 SNEGSKA (reference sequence). The CDR3 sequence is 14 residues long. V lost 2 bases and J lost 16, with 24 bases in between. The CDR3 bases are TGCAGTGCTAGACCTCCCGCAGTTTCCCGGGGAGCCTTCTTC. Protein product: CSARPPAVSRGAFF.

This clone was picked up many times. The V and J genes are TRBV5-1 and TRBJ2-1, with unresolved D. There are 17 residues in the CDR3. V lost 4 bases, J lost 10 bases, and 27 bases lay in between. CDR1 and CDR2 from the germline V gene are SGHRS and YFSETQ. The CDR3 DNA reads TGCGCCAGCAGCCCGGAAGGTACCGGAGTCGGTCAGTGGGAGCAGTTCTTC. This translates into CASSPEGTGVGQWEQFF.

This clone was detected many times. This chain links TRBV12-3 or TRBV12-4 with TRBJ2-1; the D gene could be TRBD1 or TRBD2 (6 bases each). The CDR3 runs to 15 residues. V was trimmed by 6 bases and J by 7 bases, leaving 19 bases between them. The chain's CDR3 is CASSQRGAGSNEQFF. As DNA, the CDR3 is TGTGCCAGCAGCCAAAGGGGGGCGGGATCTAATGAGCAGTTCTTC.

The table lists this clone with many counts. The chain combines TRBV7-9 with TRBJ2-6; D is unresolved. CDR1 is SEHNR, CDR2 FQNEAQ, per germline (reference sequence). CDR3 size: 11 residues. Trimming removed 7 bases from V and 4 bases from J, with 2 bases in between. The CDR3 protein is CASTGANVLTF. In DNA form, the CDR3 reads TGTGCCAGCACGGGGGCCAACGTCCTGACTTTC.

Regarding this clone: A much bigger clone sits one base away, suggesting this may be a read error. The chain recombines TRBV11-2 with TRBJ1-2; D may be TRBD1 (5 bases). Germline V gene data show CDR1 as SGHAT and CDR2 as FQNNGV. This CDR3 region has 15 residues. The CDR3 DNA follows: TGTGCCAGCAGCTTAGTATTCCAGGGAGCTGGTGGCTACATCTTC. The encoded protein is CASSLVFQGAGGYIF.

This clone came up many times. This chain connects TRBV28 to TRBJ1-5, with 8 bases fitting TRBD1. The V and J ends lost 5 bases and 1 base, in that order; junction bases with no gene match: 10. The germline V gene has CDR1 MDHEN and CDR2 SYDVKM. The CDR3 totals 17 residues. Here the CDR3 DNA reads TGTGCCAGCAGTCCCCAGGGGGCTTTATGGAGCAATCAGCCCCAGCATTTT. Translated, it gives CASSPQGALWSNQPQHF. Variable domain in full (rest from reference TRBV28 and TRBJ1-5): DVKVTQSSRYLVKRTGEKVFLECVQDMDHENMFWYRQDPGLGLRLIYFSYDVKMKEKGDIPEGYSVSREKKERFSLILESASTNQTSMYLCASSPQGALWSNQPQHFGDGTRLSIL.

Comments on this clone: Being one base from a much bigger clone, this may be a read error. The chain uses TRBV2 and TRBJ2-5; TRBD1 agrees at 7 bases. V shed 7 bases and J 1 base; nucleotides not matched to a gene: 6. This CDR3 is 14 amino acids long. In germline, CDR1 is SNHLY, CDR2 FYNNEI. The CDR3 sequence is CASIRDSFQETQYF. In nucleotides, the CDR3 is TGTGCCAGCATCCGGGACAGCTTCCAAGAGACCCAGTACTTC.

There are many counts of this clone. V usage is TRBV5-1 and J usage is TRBJ1-1; 7 bases are a match to TRBD1. The germline CDR1 and CDR2 sequences are SGHRS and YFSETQ. The V gene end was trimmed by 3 bases and the J gene end by 2 bases; junction bases not matched to a gene: 7. CDR3 length equals 15 residues. CDR3 in amino acids: CASSSRTGANTEAFF. The CDR3 nucleotides are TGCGCCAGCAGCTCGCGGACAGGAGCAAACACTGAAGCTTTCTTT. The whole variable domain, filled in from reference TRBV5-1 and TRBJ1-1, reads KAGVTQTPRYLIKTRGQQVTLSCSPISGHRSVSWYQQTPGQGLQFLFEYFSETQRNKGNFPGRFSGRQFSNSRSEMNVSTLELGDSALYLCASSSRTGANTEAFFGQGTRLTVV.

The rearrangement links TRBV13 to TRBJ1-6; perhaps TRBD1 as D (6 bases). This CDR3 has 14 residues. The V end lost 11 bases, the J end lost 8 bases, and 19 bases lay between the germline ends. The germline V gene encodes CDR1 PRHDT and CDR2 FYEKMQ (reference sequence). The CDR3 here is CACRGQLSDSPLHF. As DNA, the CDR3 is TGTGCCTGCCGGGGGCAGTTGAGTGATTCACCCCTCCACTTT.

This clone has at least ten counts. V and J are TRBV18 and TRBJ1-3; D gene ambiguous. The CDR3 runs to 16 residues. Germline assignment: CDR1 KGHSH and CDR2 LQKENI. V was clipped by 3 bases and J by 0 bases, with 12 bases between them. The CDR3 DNA sequence: TGTGCCAGCTCACCGTATCCGACACCCTCTGGAAACACCATATATTTT. Its protein is CASSPYPTPSGNTIYF.

This clone was seen repeatedly, ten times or more. The V and J genes are TRBV3-1 and TRBJ2-7, with 12 bases that match TRBD2. CDR1 and CDR2 from the germline V gene are LGHDT and YNNKEL (reference sequence). This CDR3 is built from 15 residues. V gave up 4 bases and J gave up 2 bases; unmatched junction bases: 3. The CDR3 nucleotides read TGTGCCAGCAGCCGAAGACTAGCGGGAGCCTACGAGCAGTACTTC. Translated: CASSRRLAGAYEQYF.

This clone was observed a few times. This sequence joins TRBV6-1 and TRBJ2-7; 8 bases line up with TRBD2. V lost 0 bases to trimming and J lost 6 bases; unmatched junction nucleotides: 10. The CDR3 is 16 amino acids. Germline V gene lookup returns CDR1 MNHNS and CDR2 SASEGT. Written as DNA, the CDR3 is TGTGCCAGCAGTGAAGCGGTTGAGAATAGCGGGGCCGAGCAGTACTTC. It codes for CASSEAVENSGAEQYF.

This clone was detected many times. The genes are TRBV2 and TRBJ1-5, with D perhaps matching TRBD1 (6 bases). Germline loops: CDR1 SNHLY, CDR2 FYNNEI. The CDR3 is 15 amino acids. The germline V and J ends were trimmed by 7 bases and 6 bases, with 19 bases remaining between them. CDR3 nucleotide sequence: TGTGCCAGCACTTTGGGGCGGGGGGCAGGTCAGCCCCAGCATTTT. Protein sequence: CASTLGRGAGQPQHF.

This clone is classed as large. The chain joins TRBV6-5 to TRBJ2-2; 7 bases agree with TRBD2. Per the germline V gene, CDR1 is MNHEY and CDR2 is SVGAGI. This CDR3 spans 18 amino acids. Trimming took 0 bases from V and 4 from J; bases not matched to a gene: 11. CDR3 DNA sequence: TGTGCCAGCAGTTACTCGGGAGGGTTTGAGGCTAGCACCGGGGAGCTGTTTTTT. Protein: CASSYSGGFEASTGELFF.